This T cell receptor beta chain came from a study of T cell responses to AZD1222 COVID-19 vaccine (dated by TCRdb to the early 2020s). Background on the whole study: Because spike-specific TCR depth and breadth did not differ between the two schedules, AZD1222 recipients who got a second dose at roughly 4 weeks were pooled with those who got a second dose at roughly 12 weeks. Trial participants were enrolled by age into subgroups of 18-55, 56-69 and 70-plus years, and approximately 150, 30 and 60 TCR-sequenced participants, respectively, were included in these subgroups. A total of more than 230 trial participants underwent TCR sequencing, of whom about 210 received two doses of AZD1222 and about 26 received two doses of the MenACWY control vaccine.

To note about this clone: Its target antigen remains unknown. Per-base quality was not reported, and no clone a single base away is much larger than it.

There are 19 amino acids in the CDR3, from cysteine to phenylalanine inclusive. The sequence is cut down to CDR3 DNA, 57 bases in frame from base 1. The germline V gene gives CDR1 as SGHAT and CDR2 as FQNNGV. Trimming takes 2 bases off V and 0 bases off J; junction bases not matched to a gene: 13. Overall study results and their limits: Most participants were white British and females outnumbered males, and the authors suggested that clonal diversity may have been underestimated. Nearly half of unique spike-specific TCRs reportedly recognized epitopes outside regions mutated in the B.1.351 and B.1.1.7 variants. Because no day 14 peak-response samples were available, the repertoires could be characterized only after the peak T cell response. A significant rise in spike-specific TCR breadth and depth was observed after two AZD1222 doses relative to day 0 and relative to MenACWY recipients. The 56-69-year group was small, and its depth increase did not reach significance, likely because of low power. The vaccine-associated CD4 TCRs covered the entire spike protein, and the dominant responses fell in regions 160-218 and 743-854. Only six AZD1222 recipients were SARS-CoV-2 seropositive at baseline, limiting conclusions about previously exposed vaccinees.

This specimen's time point label, interpreted: baseline before first vaccination. The vaccinee samples were drawn from two UK trials, COV001 and COV002, one of which was a single-blind randomized controlled phase 2/3 trial testing AZD1222 (ChAdOx1 nCoV-19) in healthy adults. For TCRbeta chain sequencing, PBMC samples were collected from trial participants at day 0 and at day 28 after the second dose. The CDR3 regions of human TCRbeta chains were analyzed by immunosequencing. Per the authors' processing: Repertoire TCRs were matched against a reference library of SARS-CoV-2-specific TCRs generated with the MIRA antigen-specificity platform. Breadth was defined as the fraction of unique TCRs that were SARS-CoV-2-associated, and depth was defined as the fraction of total T cells that were SARS-CoV-2-associated. Each spike-specific TCR was assigned to its reactive spike region and to a CD4 or CD8 class using the MIRA data. Log10-transformed breadth and depth values were compared by one-way ANOVA with Sidak's multiple comparisons tests. TCRdb took this table from immuneACCESS and kept in-frame rearrangements with V and J called. Such tables lack part of the clones; where checked against another copy, unresolved V genes explain under half of the gap, and the rest is unexplained. V, J and clone size are those of that table, while D and trimming were read from the DNA. Present in this sample are under 150,000 clones, approximately 92% of which were seen just once. The ten biggest clones cover roughly 3.1% of the sample.

The V gene is TRBV11-2 and the J gene is TRBJ2-7, with TRBD2 identical over 10 junction bases. The specimen comprised peripheral blood, sampled on day 0 of AZD1222 vaccination. The receptor was isolated from an adult in good health. The DNA sequence follows: TGTGCCAGCAGCTTAAAATCCTTTAAACTAGCGGGAAGCTCCTACGAGCAGTACTTC. Translated, it gives CASSLKSFKLAGSSYEQYF.